This T cell receptor (beta chain) came from a study of early T cells in non-severe SARS-CoV-2 infection (dated by TCRdb to the early 2020s). At the level of the whole study: TCR sequencing used bulk RNA from unsorted whole blood, so alpha and beta chains could not be paired.

Here is what the overall study found, with its caveats: Matching against VDJdb was skewed toward anti-spike CD8 responses, likely underestimated virus-specific expansions, and missed private and CD4 specificities.

Libraries were constructed by 5' RACE. Sequencing was carried out with a NextSeq 500. In the TCR library protocol, unique molecular identifiers were attached to individual cDNA molecules to correct for PCR bias and sequencing error. TCR alpha and beta chains were both sequenced, and the abundances of alpha and beta sequences in each sample were closely correlated with each other. The original pipeline was this. Decombinator V4 was used to perform V gene, J gene and CDR3 annotation of TCR sequences. TCRs were defined as expanded if a significant change between any two time points was detected under a Poisson model with p below 0.0001. TCR abundances were normalised to the total number of TCRs sequenced per sample and expressed as counts per million. TRAV1-2 paired with TRAJ12, TRAJ20 or TRAJ33 defined MAIT TCRs, while TRAV10 paired with TRAJ18 defined iNKT TCRs. A search of VDJdb, accessed on 1 November 2021, was run for TCRs annotated to CMV, EBV and SARS-CoV-2, with TCRs annotated for multiple antigens excluded. TCRdb took the public reads, trimmed them with fastp at Q25, ran MiXCR for clone calling and kept in-frame beta chains. Identical CDR3 protein sequences are pooled into one entry, listed with their most common genes and DNA. TCRdb's processing, not the study's, gives the V and J calls here. This sample lists some 71,000 distinct CDR3 sequences; more than 9.5% were detected once. The ten largest make up around 5% of the sample.

V is cut by 3 bases and J by 6 bases, and the space between the germline ends is 9 bases. CDR1 and CDR2, per the germline V gene, are KGHDR and SFDVKD. The CDR3 sequence holds 13 residues, the cysteine and phenylalanine included. CDR3 DNA only is kept here, 39 bases in frame from base 1. Comment on this clonotype: Its antigen remains unidentified. No clone much larger than this one lies a single base away; base qualities are absent.

The study was a case-control design nested within a healthcare worker cohort in London, UK, with weekly nasopharyngeal swab PCR tests and blood sampling. Healthcare workers were enrolled in the week of the UK lockdown, from 23 to 31 March 2020, and were followed every week for up to roughly 15 weeks. The chain is made from TRBV24-1 and TRBJ2-3, with the D gene call left open. The TCR sequence derives from an adult who was a healthcare worker with PCR-confirmed SARS-CoV-2 infection or an uninfected control (not recorded which). The starting material was whole blood, obtained at baseline. The CDR3 protein: CATSDERRDTQYF. The nucleotides read TGTGCCACCAGTGATGAACGTCGGGATACGCAGTATTTT.